These T cell receptor beta chains were read from a single sample in a study of identical twins. One entry per CDR3 protein results from TCRdb running MiXCR on the 5' RACE reads. Among roughly 1.6 million distinct CDR3 sequences listed, less than 35% were seen once. The sample consisted of cord blood. The receptors come from a newborn girl in good health. Both conserved end residues are part of each CDR3. Each record gives: CDR3 DNA, CDR3 protein, V gene, D gene, clone size, J gene. D genes are given only for firm matches. Expanded clones are given a class, and other clones once, few, many or no size at all.

CDR3nt: TGTGCCAGTAGTATTAAGGGGATGAGCGCAGATACGCAGTATTTT
CDR3aa: CASSIKGMSADTQYF
v_gene: TRBV19
d_gene: NA
abundance: NA
j_gene: TRBJ2-3

CDR3nt: TGCAGTGCTAGGATGCCGGGGACAAGCTCCTACGAGCAGTACTTC
CDR3aa: CSARMPGTSSYEQYF
v_gene: TRBV20-1
d_gene: NA
abundance: NA
j_gene: TRBJ2-7

CDR3nt: TGTTCCAGCAGCCTCCGGGACAGGTACGAGCAGTACTTC
CDR3aa: CSSSLRDRYEQYF
v_gene: TRBV7-9
d_gene: TRBD1
abundance: NA
j_gene: TRBJ2-7

CDR3nt: TGCAGCGTTCTTGCGGGAGGGTTTGGAGATACGCAGTATTTT
CDR3aa: CSVLAGGFGDTQYF
v_gene: TRBV29-1
d_gene: TRBD2
abundance: few
j_gene: TRBJ2-3

CDR3nt: TGTGCCAGCACCGTCCCGGGACTTGATGGCTACACCTTC
CDR3aa: CASTVPGLDGYTF
v_gene: TRBV12-3/TRBV12-4
d_gene: NA
abundance: many
j_gene: TRBJ1-2

CDR3nt: TGTGCCAGCAGCAAAGGTTCGACAGCTCGCAATCAGCCCCAGCATTTT
CDR3aa: CASSKGSTARNQPQHF
v_gene: TRBV21-1
d_gene: NA
abundance: NA
j_gene: TRBJ1-5

CDR3nt: TGTGCCAGCAGCCAAGATCTTAGGGTTGCCTATAATTCACCTCTCCACTTT
CDR3aa: CASSQDLRVAYNSPLHF
v_gene: TRBV3-1
d_gene: NA
abundance: NA
j_gene: TRBJ1-6

CDR3nt: TGCAGTGCTAGAGATGGGTGGCGGGACAGAGATACGCAGTATTTT
CDR3aa: CSARDGWRDRDTQYF
v_gene: TRBV20-1
d_gene: NA
abundance: NA
j_gene: TRBJ2-3

CDR3nt: TGTGCCAGCAGCTTACTGACTAGCGGGCCTAGCTCCTACAATGAGCAGTTCTTC
CDR3aa: CASSLLTSGPSSYNEQFF
v_gene: TRBV7-6
d_gene: TRBD2
abundance: few
j_gene: TRBJ2-1

CDR3nt: TGCAGTGCTAGAGAGGCCGCTAAAAACACAGATACGCAGTATTTT
CDR3aa: CSAREAAKNTDTQYF
v_gene: TRBV20-1
d_gene: NA
abundance: many
j_gene: TRBJ2-3

CDR3nt: TGTGCCATCAGTGGCCATGTCGGGGGGGGGGATGAGCAGTTCTTC
CDR3aa: CAISGHVGGGDEQFF
v_gene: TRBV10-3
d_gene: TRBD2
abundance: few
j_gene: TRBJ2-1

CDR3nt: TGCAGCGTTGAACAGTCGGTTGGTGAAAAACTGTTTTTT
CDR3aa: CSVEQSVGEKLFF
v_gene: TRBV29-1
d_gene: NA
abundance: many
j_gene: TRBJ1-4

CDR3nt: TGTGCCAGCAGCCCCGAACTGGGGCAGGTCACAGATACGCAGTATTTT
CDR3aa: CASSPELGQVTDTQYF
v_gene: TRBV6-5
d_gene: NA
abundance: few
j_gene: TRBJ2-3

CDR3nt: TGTGCCAGCAGGCCGTTGACTAGCGGGACAGATACGCAGTATTTT
CDR3aa: CASRPLTSGTDTQYF
v_gene: TRBV5-5
d_gene: TRBD2
abundance: few
j_gene: TRBJ2-3

CDR3nt: TGTGCCAGCAGCACCCACAGGGACACTGAAGCTTTCTTT
CDR3aa: CASSTHRDTEAFF
v_gene: TRBV14
d_gene: NA
abundance: few
j_gene: TRBJ1-1

CDR3nt: TGCGCCAGCAGCTCAGGACAGTGGACCAATGAGCAGTTCTTC
CDR3aa: CASSSGQWTNEQFF
v_gene: TRBV5-1
d_gene: NA
abundance: NA
j_gene: TRBJ2-1

CDR3nt: TGTGCCAGCAGCATCTTTAGGGGACTACCCCAAGAGACCCAGTTCTTC
CDR3aa: CASSIFRGLPQETQFF
v_gene: TRBV7-2
d_gene: TRBD2
abundance: NA
j_gene: TRBJ2-1

CDR3nt: TGTGCCAGCGGCTTAGTTCCTGGACAGGGCCCTTACGAGCAGTACTTC
CDR3aa: CASGLVPGQGPYEQYF
v_gene: TRBV7-6
d_gene: TRBD1
abundance: few
j_gene: TRBJ2-7